This T cell receptor beta chain was sequenced for a study of control samples from healthy donors and cancer patients. The trim removed 4 bases at V and 2 bases at J, leaving 3 bases unmatched. The CDR3 is made up of 14 amino acids. Germline V gene lookup returns CDR1 SGHAT and CDR2 FQNNGV. Some clones are missing from TCRdb's copy, which holds only in-frame ones; the method was immunoSEQ multiplex PCR. In the table there are roughly 120,000 clones, 85% to 95% of which are singletons. The specimen sequenced was PBMCs. The chain has TRBV11-2 and TRBJ2-7, with 9 bases lining up with TRBD2. The sequence was collected from a man in his forties or fifties with head and neck cancer. CDR3 sequence (DNA): TGTGCCAGCAGCTCTAGCGGGGTGACCTACGAGCAGTACTTC. Its protein is CASSSSGVTYEQYF.